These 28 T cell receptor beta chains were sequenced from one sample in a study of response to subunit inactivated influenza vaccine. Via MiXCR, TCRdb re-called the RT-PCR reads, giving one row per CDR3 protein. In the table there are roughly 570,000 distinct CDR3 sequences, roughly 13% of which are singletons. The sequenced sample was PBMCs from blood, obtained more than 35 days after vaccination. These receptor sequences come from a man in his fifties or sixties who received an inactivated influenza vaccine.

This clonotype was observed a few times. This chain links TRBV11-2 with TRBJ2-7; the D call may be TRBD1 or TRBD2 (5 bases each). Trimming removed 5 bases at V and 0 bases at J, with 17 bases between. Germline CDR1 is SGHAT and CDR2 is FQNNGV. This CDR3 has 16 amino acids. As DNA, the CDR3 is TGTGCCAGCAGCCGATCCGGGACGGTAACCTCCTACGAGCAGTACTTC. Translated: CASSRSGTVTSYEQYF.

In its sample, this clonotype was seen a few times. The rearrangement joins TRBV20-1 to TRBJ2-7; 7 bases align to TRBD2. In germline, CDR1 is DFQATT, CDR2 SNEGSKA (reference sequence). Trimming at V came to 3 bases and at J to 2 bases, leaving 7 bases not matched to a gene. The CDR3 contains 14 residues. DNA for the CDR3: TGCAGTGCTAGGAGCGGGGTGAAACCCTACGAGCAGTACTTC. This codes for CSARSGVKPYEQYF.

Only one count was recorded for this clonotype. CDR3 region: CSARTAGTSRDNEQFF. CDR3 nucleotide sequence: TGCAGTGCTAGAACTGCCGGGACTAGTAGGGACAATGAGCAGTTCTTC. The chain has TRBV20-1 and TRBJ2-1; TRBD2 agrees at 8 bases. The CDR3 is 16 residues long. The germline V gene has CDR1 DFQATT and CDR2 SNEGSKA (reference sequence). V shed 2 bases and J 5 bases; nucleotides not matched to a gene: 11.

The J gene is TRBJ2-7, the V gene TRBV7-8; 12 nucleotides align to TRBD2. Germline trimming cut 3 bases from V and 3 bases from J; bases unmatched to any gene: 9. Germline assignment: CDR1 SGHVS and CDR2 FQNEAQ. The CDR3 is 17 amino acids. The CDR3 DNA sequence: TGTGCCAGCAGCTTTTTCCATACTAGCGGGGGGATCTACGAGCAGTACTTC. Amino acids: CASSFFHTSGGIYEQYF.

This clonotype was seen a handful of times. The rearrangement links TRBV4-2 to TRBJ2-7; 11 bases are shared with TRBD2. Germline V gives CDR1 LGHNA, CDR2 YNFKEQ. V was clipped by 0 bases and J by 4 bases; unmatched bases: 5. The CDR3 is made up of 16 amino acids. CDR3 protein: CASSQEASGGTYEQYF. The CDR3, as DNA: TGTGCCAGCAGCCAAGAGGCTAGCGGGGGGACTTACGAGCAGTACTTC.

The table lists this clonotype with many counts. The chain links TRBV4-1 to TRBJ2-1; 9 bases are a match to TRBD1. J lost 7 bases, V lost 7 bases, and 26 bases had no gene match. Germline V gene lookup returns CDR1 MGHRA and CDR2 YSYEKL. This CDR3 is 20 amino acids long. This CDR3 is CASTAYGTGFIGGAVNEQFF. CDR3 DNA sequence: TGCGCCAGCACCGCATACGGGACAGGGTTTATAGGGGGGGCGGTTAATGAGCAGTTCTTC.

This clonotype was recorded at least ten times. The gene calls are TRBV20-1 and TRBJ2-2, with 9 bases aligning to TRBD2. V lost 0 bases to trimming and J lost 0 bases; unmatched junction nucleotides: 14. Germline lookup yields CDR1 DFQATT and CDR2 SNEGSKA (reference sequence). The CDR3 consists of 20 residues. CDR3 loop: CSAREPDSGGTRSNTGELFF. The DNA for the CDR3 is TGCAGTGCTAGAGAGCCTGACAGCGGGGGGACGAGATCGAACACCGGGGAGCTGTTTTTT.

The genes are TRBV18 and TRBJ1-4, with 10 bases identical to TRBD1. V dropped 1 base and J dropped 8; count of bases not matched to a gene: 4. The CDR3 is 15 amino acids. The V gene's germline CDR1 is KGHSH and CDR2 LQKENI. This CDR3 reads CASSPRQGASEKLFF. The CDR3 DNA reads TGTGCCAGCTCACCACGACAGGGGGCCTCGGAAAAACTGTTTTTT.

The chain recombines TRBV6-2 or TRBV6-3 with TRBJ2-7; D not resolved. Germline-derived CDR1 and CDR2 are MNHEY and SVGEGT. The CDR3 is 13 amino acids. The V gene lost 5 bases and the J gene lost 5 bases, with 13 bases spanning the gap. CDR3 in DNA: TGTGCCAGCAGTCCCCCGAACAGCCACGAGCAGTACTTC. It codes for CASSPPNSHEQYF.

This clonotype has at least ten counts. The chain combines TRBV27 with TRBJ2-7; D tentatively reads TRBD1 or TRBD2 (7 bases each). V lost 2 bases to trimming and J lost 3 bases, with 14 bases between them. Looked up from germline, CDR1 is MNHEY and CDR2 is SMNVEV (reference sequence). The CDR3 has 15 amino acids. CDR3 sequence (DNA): TGTGCCAGCAGTTTAGGGGGAGGGGGCCTCTACGAGCAGTACTTC. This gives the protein CASSLGGGGLYEQYF.

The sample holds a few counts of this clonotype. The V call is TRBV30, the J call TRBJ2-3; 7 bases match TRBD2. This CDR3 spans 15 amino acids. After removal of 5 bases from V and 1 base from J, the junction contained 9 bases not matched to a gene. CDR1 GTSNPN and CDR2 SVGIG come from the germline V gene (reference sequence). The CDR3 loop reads CAWAPGLAGTDTQYF. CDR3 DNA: TGTGCCTGGGCCCCTGGCCTAGCGGGCACAGATACGCAGTATTTT.

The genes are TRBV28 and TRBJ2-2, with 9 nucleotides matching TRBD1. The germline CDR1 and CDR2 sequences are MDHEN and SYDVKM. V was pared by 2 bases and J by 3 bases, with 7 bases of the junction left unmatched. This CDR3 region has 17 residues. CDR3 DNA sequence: TGTGCCAGCAGTTTACCGGGACAGGGCCTACACACCGGGGAGCTGTTTTTT. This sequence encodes CASSLPGQGLHTGELFF.

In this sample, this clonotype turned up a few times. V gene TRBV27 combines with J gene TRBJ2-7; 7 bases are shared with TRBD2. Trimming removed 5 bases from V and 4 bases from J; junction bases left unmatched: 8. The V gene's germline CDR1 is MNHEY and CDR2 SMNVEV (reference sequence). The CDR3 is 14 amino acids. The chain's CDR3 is CASSPSSGGYEQYF. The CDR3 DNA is TGTGCCAGCAGTCCTTCTAGCGGAGGATACGAGCAGTACTTC.

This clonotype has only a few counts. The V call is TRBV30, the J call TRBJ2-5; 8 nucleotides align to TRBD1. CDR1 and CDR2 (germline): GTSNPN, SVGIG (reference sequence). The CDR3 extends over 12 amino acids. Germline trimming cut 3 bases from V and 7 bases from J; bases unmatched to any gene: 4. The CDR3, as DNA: TGTGCCTGGAGGACAGGGGAGGTGACCCAGTACTTC. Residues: CAWRTGEVTQYF.

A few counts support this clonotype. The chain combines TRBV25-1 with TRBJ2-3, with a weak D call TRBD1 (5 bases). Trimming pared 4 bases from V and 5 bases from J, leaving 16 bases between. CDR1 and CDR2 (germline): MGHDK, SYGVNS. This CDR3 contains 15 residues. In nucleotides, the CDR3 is TGTGCCAGCAGTGGATCTGGGTGGCAGGGAGATACGCAGTATTTT. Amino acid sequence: CASSGSGWQGDTQYF. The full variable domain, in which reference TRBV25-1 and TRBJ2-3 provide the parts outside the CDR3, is EADIYQTPRYLVIGTGKKITLECSQTMGHDKMYWYQQDPGMELHLIHYSYGVNSTEKGDLSSESTVSRIRTEHFPLTLESARPSHTSQYLCASSGSGWQGDTQYFGPGTRLTVL.

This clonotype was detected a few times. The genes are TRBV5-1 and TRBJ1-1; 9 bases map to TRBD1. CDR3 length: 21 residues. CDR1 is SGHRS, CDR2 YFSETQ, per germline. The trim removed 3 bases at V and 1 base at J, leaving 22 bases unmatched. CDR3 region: CASSSLRGTGSPAWANTEAFF. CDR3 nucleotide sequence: TGCGCCAGCAGCTCCCTCCGGGGGACAGGGTCTCCCGCCTGGGCGAACACTGAAGCTTTCTTT.

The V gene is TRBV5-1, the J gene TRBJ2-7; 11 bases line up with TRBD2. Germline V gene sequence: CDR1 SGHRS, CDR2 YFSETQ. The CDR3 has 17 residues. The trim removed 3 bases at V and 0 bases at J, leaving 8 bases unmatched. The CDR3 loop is CASSSPLAGGSSYEQYF. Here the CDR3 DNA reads TGCGCCAGCAGCTCACCATTAGCGGGAGGGAGCTCCTACGAGCAGTACTTC.

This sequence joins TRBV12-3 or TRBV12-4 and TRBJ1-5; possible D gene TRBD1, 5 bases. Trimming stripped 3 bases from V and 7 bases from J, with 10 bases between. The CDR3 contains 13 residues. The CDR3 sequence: CASSFGGAQPQHF. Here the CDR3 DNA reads TGTGCCAGCAGTTTTGGTGGGGCCCAGCCCCAGCATTTT.

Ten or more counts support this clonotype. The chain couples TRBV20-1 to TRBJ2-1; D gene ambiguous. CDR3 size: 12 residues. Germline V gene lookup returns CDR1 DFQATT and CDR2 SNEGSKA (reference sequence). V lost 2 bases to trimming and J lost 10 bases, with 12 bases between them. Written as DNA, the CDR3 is TGCAGTGCTAGACAGGTACCCGGGGAGCAGTTCTTC. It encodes CSARQVPGEQFF.

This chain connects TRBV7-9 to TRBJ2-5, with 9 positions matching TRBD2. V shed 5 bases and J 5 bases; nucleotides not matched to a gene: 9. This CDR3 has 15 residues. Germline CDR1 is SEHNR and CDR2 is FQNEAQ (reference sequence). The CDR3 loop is CASSPGPGLAETQYF. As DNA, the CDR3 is TGTGCCAGCAGCCCAGGGCCGGGACTAGCTGAGACCCAGTACTTC.

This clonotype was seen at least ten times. The CDR3 DNA is TGTGCCAGCAGTTACTCGAACGGCGAGGGTTCACCCCTCCACTTT. Translation gives CASSYSNGEGSPLHF. V and J are TRBV6-5 and TRBJ1-6; D is undetermined. Germline V lookup: CDR1 MNHEY, CDR2 SVGAGI. The CDR3 totals 15 residues. V lost 0 bases to trimming and J lost 9 bases, with 12 bases between them.

The CDR3 protein is CSAPGGGERSTSTDTQYF. CDR3 coding DNA: TGCAGTGCCCCAGGAGGTGGAGAGCGGAGCACTAGCACAGATACGCAGTATTTT. This chain connects TRBV20-1 to TRBJ2-3, with D perhaps TRBD2 (5 bases). The V end was cut by 6 bases, the J end by 0 bases, with 25 bases between. Germline V CDR1 and CDR2: DFQATT, SNEGSKA (reference sequence). This CDR3 has 18 residues.

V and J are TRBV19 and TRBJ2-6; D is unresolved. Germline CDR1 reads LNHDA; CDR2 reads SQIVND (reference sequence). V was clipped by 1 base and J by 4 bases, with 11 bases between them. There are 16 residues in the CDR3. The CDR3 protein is CASSIVVRSGANVLTF. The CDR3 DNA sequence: TGTGCCAGTAGTATAGTTGTCCGGTCGGGGGCCAACGTCCTGACTTTC.

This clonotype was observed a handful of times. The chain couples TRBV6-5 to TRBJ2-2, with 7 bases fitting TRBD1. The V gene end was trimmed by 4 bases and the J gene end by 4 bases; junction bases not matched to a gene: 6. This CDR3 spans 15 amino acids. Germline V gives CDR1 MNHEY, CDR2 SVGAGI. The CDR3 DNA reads TGTGCCAGCAGTTCGACCGGGACAGCCACCGGGGAGCTGTTTTTT. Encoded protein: CASSSTGTATGELFF.

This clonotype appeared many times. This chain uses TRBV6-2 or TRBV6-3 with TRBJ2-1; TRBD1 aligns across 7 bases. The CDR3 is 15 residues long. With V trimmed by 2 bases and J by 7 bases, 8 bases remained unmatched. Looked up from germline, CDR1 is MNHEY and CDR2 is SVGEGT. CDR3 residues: CASSYGDRDANEQFF. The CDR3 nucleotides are TGTGCCAGCAGTTACGGCGACAGGGATGCAAATGAGCAGTTCTTC.

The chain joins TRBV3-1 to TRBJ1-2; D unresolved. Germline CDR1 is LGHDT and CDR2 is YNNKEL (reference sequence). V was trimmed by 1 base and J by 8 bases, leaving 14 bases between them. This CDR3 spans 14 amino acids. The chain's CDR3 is CASSQVDGPRGYTF. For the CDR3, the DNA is TGTGCCAGCAGCCAAGTGGACGGCCCAAGGGGCTACACCTTC.

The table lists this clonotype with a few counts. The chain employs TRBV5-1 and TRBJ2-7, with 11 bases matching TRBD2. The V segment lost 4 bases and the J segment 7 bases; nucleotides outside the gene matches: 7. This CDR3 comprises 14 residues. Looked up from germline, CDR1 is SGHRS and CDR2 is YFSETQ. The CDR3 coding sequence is TGCGCCAGCAGCAATAGCGGGGGGGCCGGAGAGCAGTACTTC. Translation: CASSNSGGAGEQYF. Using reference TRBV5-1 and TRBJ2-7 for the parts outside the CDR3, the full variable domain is KAGVTQTPRYLIKTRGQQVTLSCSPISGHRSVSWYQQTPGQGLQFLFEYFSETQRNKGNFPGRFSGRQFSNSRSEMNVSTLELGDSALYLCASSNSGGAGEQYFGPGTRLTVT.

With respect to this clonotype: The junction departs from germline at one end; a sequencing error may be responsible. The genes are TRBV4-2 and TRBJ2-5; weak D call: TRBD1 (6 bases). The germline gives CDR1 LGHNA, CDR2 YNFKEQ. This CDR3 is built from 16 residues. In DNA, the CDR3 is TGTGCCAGCATCCAAAGTTGGACAGCCGGACAAGAGACCCAGTACTTC. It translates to CASIQSWTAGQETQYF.